These T cell receptor beta chains were read from a single sample in a study of cytomegalovirus exposure and HLA in healthy donors. Repertoires were generated with immunoSEQ multiplex PCR, while TCRdb's copy carries only in-frame clones and drops some. The sample yields more than 85,000 clones, about 95% seen once. The sequenced material came from PBMCs. Source of these receptors: a woman younger than 30 in good health and CMV-seronegative. CDR3s include the opening cysteine and the closing phenylalanine or tryptophan. The D gene is left open where the match is weak. Size is stated for part of the rows, as once, few or many counts, or as a class when the clone is expanded.

V	size	D	length	J	CDR3	DNA
TRBV7-2	NA	NA	15	TRBJ1-2	CASSLGGRLNYGYTF	TGTGCCAGCAGCTTAGGAGGGAGGCTTAACTATGGCTACACCTTC
TRBV10-1	NA	NA	13	TRBJ1-1	CASSPGRVTEAFF	TGCGCCAGCAGTCCAGGGCGAGTCACTGAAGCTTTCTTT
TRBV5-1	NA	TRBD2	14	TRBJ2-1	CASRGTSGYNEQFF	TGCGCCAGCAGGGGGACTAGCGGGTACAATGAGCAGTTCTTC
TRBV11-2	NA	TRBD1	17	TRBJ1-1	CASTTSGTGSVSTEAFF	TGTGCCAGTACTACCTCCGGGACAGGTTCAGTTAGCACTGAAGCTTTCTTT
TRBV25-1	NA	TRBD1	14	TRBJ2-7	CASRSGTGGAEQYF	TGTGCCAGCAGGTCCGGGACAGGGGGCGCCGAGCAGTACTTC
TRBV5-1	NA	NA	16	TRBJ1-1	CASSSGFGMGFTEAFF	TGCGCCAGCAGCTCGGGGTTTGGAATGGGGTTCACTGAAGCTTTCTTT
TRBV5-8	NA	NA	11	TRBJ2-7	CASSPGRGVYF	TGTGCCAGCAGCCCCGGACGGGGTGTGTACTTC
TRBV15	NA	NA	15	TRBJ1-1	CATSRDRSQALEAFF	TGTGCCACCAGCAGAGATCGGTCCCAGGCCCTTGAAGCTTTCTTT
TRBV6-1	NA	NA	12	TRBJ2-1	CASSEAGREQFF	TGTGCCAGCAGTGAAGCGGGGAGGGAGCAGTTCTTC
TRBV4-3	once	NA	15	TRBJ2-5	CASSQEFLQGETQYF	TGCGCCAGCAGCCAAGAGTTTTTACAGGGAGAGACCCAGTACTTC
TRBV5-1	NA	NA	14	TRBJ1-2	CASSPGQYIYGYTF	TGCGCCAGCAGCCCAGGACAGTATATCTATGGCTACACCTTC
TRBV9	NA	NA	15	TRBJ2-2	CASSPSYWYTGELFF	TGTGCCAGCAGCCCATCCTACTGGTACACCGGGGAGCTGTTTTTT
TRBV30	NA	TRBD1	14	TRBJ2-1	CAWNTGQGFDEQFF	TGTGCCTGGAATACTGGACAGGGGTTCGATGAGCAGTTCTTC
TRBV7-6	NA	TRBD2	15	TRBJ2-5	CASSPGAGGQETQYF	TGTGCCAGCAGCCCGGGGGCGGGGGGCCAAGAGACCCAGTACTTC
TRBV5-4	NA	NA	13	TRBJ1-2	CASSGQGTGGYTF	TGTGCCAGCAGCGGGCAGGGTACAGGGGGCTACACCTTC
TRBV19	NA	TRBD1	14	TRBJ1-2	CASSGGQLNYGYTF	TGTGCCAGTAGTGGGGGACAGTTAAACTATGGCTACACCTTC
TRBV5-1	NA	NA	13	TRBJ1-2	CASSPGLNYGYTF	TGCGCCAGCAGCCCGGGACTAAACTATGGCTACACCTTC
TRBV7-2	NA	TRBD1	16	TRBJ1-2	CASSPNAGQGRFGYTF	TGTGCCAGCAGCCCCAATGCGGGACAGGGAAGGTTCGGCTACACCTTC
TRBV5-4	NA	TRBD1	13	TRBJ2-5	CASSWDRVETQYF	TGTGCCAGCAGCTGGGACAGGGTGGAGACCCAGTACTTC
TRBV7-8	NA	NA	12	TRBJ1-1	CASSLGAAQAFF	TGTGCCAGCAGCTTAGGGGCAGCCCAAGCTTTCTTT
TRBV9	once	NA	12	TRBJ2-3	CASSVSRDTQYF	TGTGCCAGCAGCGTTTCGAGAGATACGCAGTATTTT
TRBV27	NA	TRBD1	14	TRBJ2-7	CASSSDRERYEQYF	TGTGCCAGCAGTTCGGACAGGGAGAGGTACGAGCAGTACTTC
TRBV6-1	few	NA	15	TRBJ1-2	CASSEALGGGSGYTF	TGTGCCAGCAGTGAAGCGCTTGGGGGAGGGAGTGGCTACACCTTC
TRBV9	NA	TRBD2	15	TRBJ2-7	CASSAGLAESSEQYF	TGTGCCAGCAGCGCGGGACTAGCGGAGTCCTCTGAGCAGTACTTC
TRBV9	once	NA	14	TRBJ2-7	CASSSHGLAYEQYF	TGTGCCAGCAGCTCCCACGGCCTAGCTTACGAGCAGTACTTC
TRBV7-2	NA	TRBD2	15	TRBJ2-7	CASSLVTSGSYEQYF	TGTGCCAGCAGCTTAGTTACTAGCGGGTCCTACGAGCAGTACTTC
TRBV5-1	NA	NA	15	TRBJ1-5	CASSLDRASNQPQHF	TGCGCCAGCAGCTTGGACAGGGCTAGCAATCAGCCCCAGCATTTT
TRBV30	NA	NA	14	TRBJ1-5	CAWSGGSGLQPQHF	TGTGCCTGGAGTGGAGGGTCGGGACTTCAGCCCCAGCATTTT
TRBV29-1	NA	TRBD1	13	TRBJ2-7	CSVPQDRGGLEYF	TGCAGCGTTCCCCAGGACAGGGGGGGATTGGAGTACTTC
TRBV11-2	NA	NA	16	TRBJ1-3	CASSFQGTWSGNTIYF	TGTGCCAGCAGCTTTCAGGGGACGTGGTCTGGAAACACCATATATTTT
TRBV6-5	NA	NA	15	TRBJ2-1	CASRPDRSPYNEQFF	TGTGCCAGCAGACCCGACAGGAGCCCCTACAATGAGCAGTTCTTC
TRBV6-1	NA	NA	16	TRBJ1-2	CASSESLLTGLYGYTF	TGTGCCAGCAGTGAAAGCCTCCTTACAGGGCTATATGGCTACACCTTC
TRBV7-9	NA	TRBD2	15	TRBJ2-4	CASGILAGGPNIQYF	TGTGCCAGCGGTATCTTAGCGGGGGGGCCGAACATTCAGTACTTC
TRBV7-2	NA	TRBD2	16	TRBJ2-7	CASSLASGSSRYEQYF	TGTGCCAGCAGCTTAGCTAGCGGGAGTTCTAGATACGAGCAGTACTTC
TRBV2	NA	NA	15	TRBJ1-6	CASSETDTISSPLHF	TGTGCCAGCAGTGAAACTGACACAATTAGTTCACCCCTCCACTTT